This is a list of T cell receptor beta chains from one sample in a study of cytomegalovirus exposure and HLA in healthy donors. Profiled with immunoSEQ multiplex PCR; TCRdb holds only in-frame clones, not every one. In the table there are 68,000 or so clones, around 93% of which are singletons. The sample consisted of PBMCs. These receptors all stem from a man younger than 35 in good health and CMV-seronegative. CDR3s include the opening cysteine and the closing phenylalanine or tryptophan. D genes are given only for firm matches. The size field is filled for only some rows; it gives once, few, many or a size class.

clone_size	j_call	d_call	v_call	cdr3_nt	cdr3_aa
NA	TRBJ2-7	TRBD1	TRBV28	TGTGCCAGCAACCCCGGGACAGGGGATGACGAGCAGTACTTC	CASNPGTGDDEQYF
NA	TRBJ1-4	NA	TRBV6-5	TGTGCCAGCATGATCGGAAAGGAGATGTTTTTT	CASMIGKEMFF
NA	TRBJ2-5	TRBD2	TRBV7-2	TGTGCCAGCAGCTTAGGCCCCTCACTAGCGGGAAAAGAGACCCAGTACTTC	CASSLGPSLAGKETQYF
NA	TRBJ1-1	NA	TRBV6-5	TGTGCCAGCAGCCACGGGCCGGGGGAGAACACTGAAGCTTTCTTT	CASSHGPGENTEAFF
once	TRBJ1-2	TRBD1	TRBV28	TGTGCCAGCAACAGGGGACGCTATGGCTACACCTTC	CASNRGRYGYTF
NA	TRBJ1-2	TRBD1	TRBV5-1	TGCGCCAGCAGCTTCGACAGGGGGAACTATGGCTACACCTTC	CASSFDRGNYGYTF
NA	TRBJ1-1	NA	TRBV27	TGTGCCAGCAGTCCAAACTACGGAGAGTCCTCGAACACTGAAGCTTTCTTT	CASSPNYGESSNTEAFF
NA	TRBJ1-2	TRBD1	TRBV5-1	TGCGCCAGCAGAAGGGGGCGCGTTTCGGAAGGAGGTGGCTACACCTTC	CASRRGRVSEGGGYTF
NA	TRBJ2-7	TRBD2	TRBV28	TGTGCCAGCAGTTTAGGGGGAGGGCCTAGCGAGCAGTACTTC	CASSLGGGPSEQYF
NA	TRBJ1-5	NA	TRBV6-1	TGTGCCAGCAGTGAGGTTTGGCAGGGCTATCAGCCCCAGCATTTT	CASSEVWQGYQPQHF
NA	TRBJ2-1	NA	TRBV11-2	TGTGCCAGCAGCTTAAGTGATTCTAGCTTAAGCTCCTACAATGAGCAGTTCTTC	CASSLSDSSLSSYNEQFF
NA	TRBJ2-7	NA	TRBV7-2	TGTGCCAGCAGCTTTGTACAGGGTAGTTACGAGCAGTACTTC	CASSFVQGSYEQYF
NA	TRBJ2-6	NA	TRBV9	TGTGCCAGCGCTAGGGAGTCTGGGGCCAACGTCCTGACTTTC	CASARESGANVLTF
once	TRBJ1-2	TRBD1	TRBV7-2	TGTGCCAGCAGCCTAACCGGGACAGGAGATAACTATGGCTACACCTTC	CASSLTGTGDNYGYTF
NA	TRBJ2-1	TRBD2	TRBV29-1	TGCAGCGTTGAAGATCCCGCTCGGGAGGCGGGTGAGCAGTTCTTC	CSVEDPAREAGEQFF
NA	TRBJ1-1	TRBD1	TRBV4-1	TGCGCCAGCAGCCATTCGGACAGGGAAAACACTGAAGCTTTCTTT	CASSHSDRENTEAFF